This section outlines one T cell receptor beta chain sequence together with its context. In the original processing: Reference gene primer amplification yielded estimated nucleated cell counts. Clones were sequenced by immunoSEQ multiplex PCR, and TCRdb holds only the in-frame ones, with some missing. Clone size and the V and J calls come from that table; the DNA yielded D and trimming. The sample consists of over 65,000 clones, under 95% of them appearing once. The germline gives CDR1 MDHEN, CDR2 SYDVKM. V was clipped by 6 bases and J by 4 bases, with 16 bases between them. The CDR3 covers 14 residues. The record originates from a study of blood T cell repertoires in COVID-19. Study in general: Specimens from acute and convalescent COVID-19 originated in the United States, Italy and Spain. The cDNA or gDNA used as material had been derived from T cells, B-cell-depleted T cells, or PBMCs.

This chain links TRBV28 with TRBJ2-7, with D possibly TRBD2 on 6 matching bases. This clonotype was obtained from a human donor in a cohort sampled during active COVID-19. Sample: peripheral blood. In DNA form, the CDR3 reads TGTGCCAGCAGGAACGCGGGACCGATATACGAGCAGTACTTC. Encoded protein: CASRNAGPIYEQYF. The full variable domain, with the rest looked up from reference TRBV28 and TRBJ2-7, is DVKVTQSSRYLVKRTGEKVFLECVQDMDHENMFWYRQDPGLGLRLIYFSYDVKMKEKGDIPEGYSVSREKKERFSLILESASTNQTSMYLCASRNAGPIYEQYFGPGTRLTVT.